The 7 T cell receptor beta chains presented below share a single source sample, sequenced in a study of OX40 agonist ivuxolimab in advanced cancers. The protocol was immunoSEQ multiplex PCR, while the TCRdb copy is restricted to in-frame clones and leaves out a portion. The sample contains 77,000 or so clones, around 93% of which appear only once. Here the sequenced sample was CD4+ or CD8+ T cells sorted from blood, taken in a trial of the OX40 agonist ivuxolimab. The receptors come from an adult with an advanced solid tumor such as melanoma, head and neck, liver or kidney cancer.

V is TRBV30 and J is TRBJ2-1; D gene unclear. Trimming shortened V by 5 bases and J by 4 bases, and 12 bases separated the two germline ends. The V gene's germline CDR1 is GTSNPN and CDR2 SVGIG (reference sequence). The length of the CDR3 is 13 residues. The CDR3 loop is CAWSNGPYNEQFF. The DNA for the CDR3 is TGTGCCTGGTCCAACGGGCCTTACAATGAGCAGTTCTTC.

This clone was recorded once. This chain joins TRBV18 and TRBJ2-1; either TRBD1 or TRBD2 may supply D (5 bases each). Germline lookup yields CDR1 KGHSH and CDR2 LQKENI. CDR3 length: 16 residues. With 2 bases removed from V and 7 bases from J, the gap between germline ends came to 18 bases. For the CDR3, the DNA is TGTGCCAGCTCACCATCCCTTGCAGGGCCGGGGAATGAGCAGTTCTTC. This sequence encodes CASSPSLAGPGNEQFF.

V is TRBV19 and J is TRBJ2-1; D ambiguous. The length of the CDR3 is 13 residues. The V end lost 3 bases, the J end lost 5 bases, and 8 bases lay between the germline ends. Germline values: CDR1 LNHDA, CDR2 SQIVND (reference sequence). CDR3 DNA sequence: TGTGCCAGTAGTATTTGGGGTAACAATGAGCAGTTCTTC. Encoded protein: CASSIWGNNEQFF.

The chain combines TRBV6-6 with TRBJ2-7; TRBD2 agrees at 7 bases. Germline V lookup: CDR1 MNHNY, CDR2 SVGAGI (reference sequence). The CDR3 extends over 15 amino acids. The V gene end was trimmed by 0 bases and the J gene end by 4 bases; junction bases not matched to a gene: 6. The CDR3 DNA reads TGTGCCAGCAGTTACTCGATCGCGGGGGAATACGAGCAGTACTTC. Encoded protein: CASSYSIAGEYEQYF.

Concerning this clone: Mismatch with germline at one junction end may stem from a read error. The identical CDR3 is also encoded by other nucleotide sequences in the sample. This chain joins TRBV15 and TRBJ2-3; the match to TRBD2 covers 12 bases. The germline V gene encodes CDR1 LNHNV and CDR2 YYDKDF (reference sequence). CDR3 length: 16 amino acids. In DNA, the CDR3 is TGCGCCACCAGCAGGGGAGAAGGACTAGCGGGGGATACGCAGTATTTT. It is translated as CATSRGEGLAGDTQYF. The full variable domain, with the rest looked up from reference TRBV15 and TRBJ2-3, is DAMVIQNPRYQVTQFGKPVTLSCSQTLNHNVMYWYQQKSSQAPKLLFHYYDKDFNNEADTPDNFQSRRPNTSFCFLDIRSPGLGDTAMYLCATSRGEGLAGDTQYFGPGTRLTVL.

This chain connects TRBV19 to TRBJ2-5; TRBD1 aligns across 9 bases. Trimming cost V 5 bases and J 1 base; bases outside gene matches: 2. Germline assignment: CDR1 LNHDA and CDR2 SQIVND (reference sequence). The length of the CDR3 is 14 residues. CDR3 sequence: CASSEGQGQETQYF. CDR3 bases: TGTGCCAGTAGTGAGGGACAGGGCCAAGAGACCCAGTACTTC.

The CDR3: CASSTLAGATNEQFF. The CDR3 bases are TGTGCCAGCTCAACACTAGCGGGGGCGACCAATGAGCAGTTCTTC. The chain has TRBV18 and TRBJ2-1, with 11 nucleotides matching TRBD2. The CDR3 contains 15 residues. Unmatched junction bases numbered 6, after V lost 5 bases and J lost 6 bases. Germline V gene data show CDR1 as KGHSH and CDR2 as LQKENI.